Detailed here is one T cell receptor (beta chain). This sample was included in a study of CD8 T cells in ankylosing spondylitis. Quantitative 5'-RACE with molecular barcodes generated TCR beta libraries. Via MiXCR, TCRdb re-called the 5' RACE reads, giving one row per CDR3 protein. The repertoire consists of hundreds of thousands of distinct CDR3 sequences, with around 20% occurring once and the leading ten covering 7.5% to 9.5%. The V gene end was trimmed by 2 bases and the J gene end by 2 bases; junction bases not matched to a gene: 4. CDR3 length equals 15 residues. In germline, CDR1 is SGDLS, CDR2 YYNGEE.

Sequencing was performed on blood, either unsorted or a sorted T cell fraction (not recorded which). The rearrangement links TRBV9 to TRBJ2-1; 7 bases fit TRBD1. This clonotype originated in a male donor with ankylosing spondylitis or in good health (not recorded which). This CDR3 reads CASSVEGGTYNEQFF. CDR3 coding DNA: TGTGCCAGCAGCGTTGAAGGGGGCACCTACAATGAGCAGTTCTTC.